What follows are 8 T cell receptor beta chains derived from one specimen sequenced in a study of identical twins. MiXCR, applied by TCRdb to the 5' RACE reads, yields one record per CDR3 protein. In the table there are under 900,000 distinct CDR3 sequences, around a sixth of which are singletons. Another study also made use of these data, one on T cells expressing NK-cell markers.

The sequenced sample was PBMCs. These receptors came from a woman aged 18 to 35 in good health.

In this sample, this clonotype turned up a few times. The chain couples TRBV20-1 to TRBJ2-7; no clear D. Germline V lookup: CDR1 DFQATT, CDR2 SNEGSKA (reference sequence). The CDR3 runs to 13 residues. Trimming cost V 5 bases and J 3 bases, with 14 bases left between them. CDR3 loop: CSALPSADYEQYF. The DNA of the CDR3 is TGCAGTGCTCTGCCGAGCGCGGACTACGAGCAGTACTTC.

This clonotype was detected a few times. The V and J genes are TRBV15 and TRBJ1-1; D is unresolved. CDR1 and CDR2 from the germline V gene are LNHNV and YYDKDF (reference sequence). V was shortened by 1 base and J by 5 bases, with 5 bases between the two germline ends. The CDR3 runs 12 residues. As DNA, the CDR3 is TGTGCCACCAGCAGAGCGGAGACTGAAGCTTTCTTT. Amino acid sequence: CATSRAETEAFF. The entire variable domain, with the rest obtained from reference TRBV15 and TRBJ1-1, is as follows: DAMVIQNPRYQVTQFGKPVTLSCSQTLNHNVMYWYQQKSSQAPKLLFHYYDKDFNNEADTPDNFQSRRPNTSFCFLDIRSPGLGDTAMYLCATSRAETEAFFGQGTRLTVV.

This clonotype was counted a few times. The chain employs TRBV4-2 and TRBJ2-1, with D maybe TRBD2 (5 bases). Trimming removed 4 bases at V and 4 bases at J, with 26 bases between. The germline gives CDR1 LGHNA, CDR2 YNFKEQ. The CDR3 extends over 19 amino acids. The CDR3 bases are TGTGCCAGCAGCCCTGTCGGGCAGCGACTCAACCCGGGATACAATGAGCAGTTCTTC. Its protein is CASSPVGQRLNPGYNEQFF.

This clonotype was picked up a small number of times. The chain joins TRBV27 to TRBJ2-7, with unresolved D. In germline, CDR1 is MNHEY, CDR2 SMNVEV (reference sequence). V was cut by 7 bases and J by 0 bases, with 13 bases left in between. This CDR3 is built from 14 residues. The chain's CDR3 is CASKSPGVSYEQYF. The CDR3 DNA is TGTGCCAGCAAAAGCCCCGGAGTCTCCTACGAGCAGTACTTC.

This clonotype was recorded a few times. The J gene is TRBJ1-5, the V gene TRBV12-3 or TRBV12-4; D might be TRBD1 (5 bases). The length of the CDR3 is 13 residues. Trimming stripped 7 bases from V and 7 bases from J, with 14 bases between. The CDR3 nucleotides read TGTGCCAGCAACCCGGGGGTAGGGCAGCCCCAGCATTTT. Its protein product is CASNPGVGQPQHF.

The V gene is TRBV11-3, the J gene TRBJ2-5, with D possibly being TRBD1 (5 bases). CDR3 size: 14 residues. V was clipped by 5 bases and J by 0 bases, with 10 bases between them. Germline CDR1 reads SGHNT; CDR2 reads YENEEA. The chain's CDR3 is CASSTRRDQETQYF. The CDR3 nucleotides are TGTGCCAGCAGCACCCGCAGGGACCAAGAGACCCAGTACTTC.

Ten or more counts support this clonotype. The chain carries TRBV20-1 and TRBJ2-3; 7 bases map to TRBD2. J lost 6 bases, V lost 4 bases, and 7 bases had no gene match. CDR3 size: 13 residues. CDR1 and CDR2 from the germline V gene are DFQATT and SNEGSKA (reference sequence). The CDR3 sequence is CSANGRAWDTQYF. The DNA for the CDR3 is TGCAGTGCTAATGGGAGGGCCTGGGATACGCAGTATTTT.

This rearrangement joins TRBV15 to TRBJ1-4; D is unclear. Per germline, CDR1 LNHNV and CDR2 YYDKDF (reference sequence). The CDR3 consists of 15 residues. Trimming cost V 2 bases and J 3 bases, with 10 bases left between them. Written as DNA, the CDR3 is TGTGCCACCAGCAGAAACGGGGTGGCTAATGAAAAACTGTTTTTT. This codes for CATSRNGVANEKLFF.